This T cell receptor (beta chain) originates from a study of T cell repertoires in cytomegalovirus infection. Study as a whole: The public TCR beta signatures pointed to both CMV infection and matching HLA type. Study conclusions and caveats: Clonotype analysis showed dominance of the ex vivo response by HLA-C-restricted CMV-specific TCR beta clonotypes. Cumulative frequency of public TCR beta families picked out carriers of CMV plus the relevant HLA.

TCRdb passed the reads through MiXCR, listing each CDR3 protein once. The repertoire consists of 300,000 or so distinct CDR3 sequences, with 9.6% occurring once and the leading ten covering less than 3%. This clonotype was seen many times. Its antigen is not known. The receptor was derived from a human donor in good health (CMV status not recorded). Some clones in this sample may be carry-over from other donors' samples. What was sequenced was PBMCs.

The CDR3 protein is CSVETSGGGSSYNEQFF. For the CDR3, the DNA is TGCAGCGTTGAGACCAGCGGGGGGGGAAGCTCCTACAATGAGCAGTTCTTC. The chain is built from TRBV29-1 and TRBJ2-1; 10 bases align to TRBD2. The CDR3 totals 17 residues. With 3 bases clipped from V and 0 bases from J, the junction kept 8 bases outside the gene matches. Germline assignment: CDR1 SQVTM and CDR2 ANQGSEA.